This passage covers 29 T cell receptor beta chains from one sample sequenced in a study of T cells in Graves' hyperthyroidism and ophthalmopathy (dated by TCRdb to between 2019 and 2020). Library prep was done by multiplex PCR. The sequencing machine was an Illumina HiSeq 2000. The TCR beta CDR3 regions were amplified from the RNA transcripts. The first round of RT-PCR for the TCR CDR3 was performed with the HTBI primer set and the Qiagen OneStep RT-PCR kit. TCRdb cleaned the public reads at Q25 with fastp, built clones with MiXCR and kept in-frame beta chains. CDR3 protein duplicates are merged, each entry listing the most common genes and DNA. Across this sample there are 550,000 to 800,000 distinct CDR3 sequences, with over 15% seen only once. The ten top clones hold 8.4% of the sample. Specimen: blood. Receptors originate from a man in his late teens or twenties with Graves' hyperthyroidism.

The gene calls are TRBV29-1 and TRBJ2-1; the match to TRBD2 covers 7 bases. The CDR3 loop spans 13 amino acids. Germline CDR1 SQVTM, CDR2 ANQGSEA. The junction had 6 bases not matched to a gene; V was cut back by 4 bases and J by 6 bases. CDR3 loop: CSVGGLVGNEQFF. DNA for the CDR3: TGCAGCGTTGGAGGACTAGTTGGCAATGAGCAGTTCTTC.

This clonotype was detected ten times or more. This rearrangement joins TRBV27 to TRBJ1-2, with D possibly matching TRBD1 (6 bases). Trimming pared 6 bases from V and 5 bases from J, leaving 16 bases between. CDR1 and CDR2 from the germline V gene are MNHEY and SMNVEV (reference sequence). The CDR3 loop spans 14 amino acids. The CDR3 region is CASSFQGRGYGYTF. Here the CDR3 DNA reads TGTGCCAGCAGCTTTCAGGGAAGGGGGTATGGCTACACCTTC.

This clonotype was observed a handful of times. The chain has TRBV6-2 or TRBV6-3 and TRBJ1-2; D gene unclear. This CDR3 comprises 14 residues. Per the germline V gene, CDR1 is MNHEY and CDR2 is SVGEGT. Trimming removed 8 bases from V and 2 bases from J, with 15 bases in between. CDR3 in amino acids: CASVEAELNYGYTF. The CDR3 nucleotides are TGTGCCAGCGTGGAGGCAGAATTAAACTATGGCTACACCTTC.

The chain is built from TRBV6-2 or TRBV6-3 and TRBJ2-2, with D tentatively TRBD1 (6 bases). Trimming took off 7 bases at V and 6 bases at J, with 21 bases between the two ends. The CDR3 extends over 16 amino acids. CDR1 MNHEY and CDR2 SVGEGT come from the germline V gene. The DNA of the CDR3 is TGTGCCAGCATTACCTCCGGGACACGGAATCCCGGGGAGCTGTTTTTT. Protein: CASITSGTRNPGELFF.

This clonotype appeared a few times. The rearrangement uses TRBV7-9 and TRBJ2-7, with 7 bases matching TRBD1. J lost 2 bases, V lost 7 bases, and 11 bases had no gene match. Germline-derived CDR1 and CDR2 are SEHNR and FQNEAQ (reference sequence). The CDR3 runs 15 residues. The CDR3 DNA sequence: TGTGCCAGCATCCCAGTGGGACAGCGACCCTACGAGCAGTACTTC. Translated, it gives CASIPVGQRPYEQYF.

This rearrangement joins TRBV13 to TRBJ2-7, with 7 bases lining up with TRBD1. Germline CDR1 is PRHDT and CDR2 is FYEKMQ (reference sequence). V trimming: 5 bases; J trimming: 8 bases; junction bases outside the gene matches: 9. CDR3 length equals 13 residues. The CDR3 sequence: CASSPGTDYKQYF. The CDR3 DNA reads TGTGCCAGCAGCCCGGGGACAGATTACAAGCAGTACTTC.

The gene calls are TRBV6-1 and TRBJ2-1, with D maybe TRBD2 (6 bases). CDR1 and CDR2 from the germline V gene are MNHNS and SASEGT. The CDR3 loop spans 12 amino acids. V lost 7 bases, J lost 5 bases, and 9 bases lay in between. CDR3 in amino acids: CASNGGNNEQFF. The DNA for the CDR3 is TGTGCCAGCAACGGGGGAAACAATGAGCAGTTCTTC.

This chain connects TRBV9 to TRBJ2-1, with unresolved D. The germline gives CDR1 SGDLS, CDR2 YYNGEE. The CDR3 extends over 13 amino acids. Deletions cut 3 bases from V and 10 bases from J, with 14 bases between. For the CDR3, the DNA is TGTGCCAGCAGCGCCCCCCGGTATTGGGAGCAGTTCTTC. It translates to CASSAPRYWEQFF. Looking up the rest from reference TRBV9 and TRBJ2-1 gives the full variable domain: DSGVTQTPKHLITATGQRVTLRCSPRSGDLSVYWYQQSLDQGLQFLIQYYNGEERAKGNILERFSAQQFPDLHSELNLSSLELGDSALYFCASSAPRYWEQFFGPGTRLTVL.

The chain joins TRBV28 to TRBJ1-5; D not certain. Between the trimmed V and J ends, which lost 1 base and 11 bases, there was a span of 9 bases. Germline CDR1 reads MDHEN; CDR2 reads SYDVKM. This CDR3 is 12 amino acids long. The CDR3 is CASSLYRQSQHF. The CDR3 bases are TGTGCCAGCAGTTTATACCGCCAGTCCCAGCATTTT.

This clonotype has just a few counts. This sequence joins TRBV7-3 and TRBJ2-1; no firm D call. The V gene's germline CDR1 is SGHTA and CDR2 FQGTGA. The V end was cut by 3 bases, the J end by 7 bases, with 7 bases between. The CDR3 totals 12 residues. CDR3 region: CASSFRVNEQFF. The CDR3 DNA is TGTGCCAGCAGCTTTCGGGTGAATGAGCAGTTCTTC.

There are many counts of this clonotype. The V call is TRBV27, the J call TRBJ2-1, with 9 bases identical to TRBD2. The germline V gene has CDR1 MNHEY and CDR2 SMNVEV (reference sequence). V lost 9 bases, J lost 6 bases, and 9 bases stayed unmatched. The CDR3 is 14 residues long. In DNA form, the CDR3 reads TGTGCCAGTAGAACCGGGACTAGCAGCAATGAGCAGTTCTTC. Translating gives CASRTGTSSNEQFF.

J is TRBJ2-2 and V is TRBV19; the D gene is possibly TRBD1 (5 bases). The CDR3 covers 15 residues. In germline, CDR1 is LNHDA, CDR2 SQIVND (reference sequence). Trimming took 8 bases from V and 5 from J, leaving 18 bases between them. The CDR3 bases are TGTGCCAGTCGCCTGGGGCATGGGGCGACCGGGGAGCTGTTTTTT. Translated: CASRLGHGATGELFF.

This clonotype was counted many times. V is TRBV3-1 and J is TRBJ2-3; 7 bases agree with TRBD2. Germline values: CDR1 LGHDT, CDR2 YNNKEL (reference sequence). V was clipped by 1 base and J by 6 bases; unmatched bases: 4. The CDR3 loop spans 14 amino acids. The CDR3 is CASSQVRGGDTQYF. The DNA for the CDR3 is TGTGCCAGCAGCCAAGTCCGGGGAGGGGATACGCAGTATTTT.

Many counts were recorded for this clonotype. V gene TRBV20-1 combines with J gene TRBJ2-5; 7 bases align to TRBD2. V gave up 6 bases and J gave up 1 base; unmatched junction bases: 11. Germline CDR1 reads DFQATT; CDR2 reads SNEGSKA (reference sequence). The CDR3 runs to 15 residues. CDR3 residues: CSAAMTSSSQETQYF. The CDR3, as DNA: TGCAGTGCAGCCATGACTAGCAGCTCCCAAGAGACCCAGTACTTC.

The chain carries TRBV7-9 and TRBJ2-5; 9 nucleotides agree with TRBD1. CDR1 is SEHNR, CDR2 FQNEAQ, per germline (reference sequence). The V and J ends lost 5 bases and 2 bases, in that order; junction bases with no gene match: 6. The CDR3 sequence is 15 residues long. The CDR3 reads CASSPTGQGQETQYF. The CDR3 DNA reads TGTGCCAGCAGCCCCACGGGACAGGGACAAGAGACCCAGTACTTC.

This clonotype was found a few times. The rearrangement joins TRBV10-3 to TRBJ2-7; D may match TRBD1 or TRBD2 (5 bases each). Trimming cost V 3 bases and J 3 bases, with 12 bases left between them. The germline V gene encodes CDR1 ENHRY and CDR2 SYGVKD. CDR3 length: 14 residues. The CDR3: CAISDWGSDYEQYF. CDR3 coding DNA: TGTGCCATCAGTGATTGGGGGAGTGACTACGAGCAGTACTTC.

This clonotype was counted between two and nine times. This sequence joins TRBV5-1 and TRBJ1-1; D remains unclear. Germline V gene data show CDR1 as SGHRS and CDR2 as YFSETQ. The V end was cut by 3 bases, the J end by 2 bases, with 11 bases between. This CDR3 contains 14 residues. CDR3 region: CASSWVGGNTEAFF. In nucleotides, the CDR3 is TGCGCCAGCAGCTGGGTGGGTGGAAACACTGAAGCTTTCTTT. Looking up the rest from reference TRBV5-1 and TRBJ1-1 gives the full variable domain: KAGVTQTPRYLIKTRGQQVTLSCSPISGHRSVSWYQQTPGQGLQFLFEYFSETQRNKGNFPGRFSGRQFSNSRSEMNVSTLELGDSALYLCASSWVGGNTEAFFGQGTRLTVV.

This clonotype showed up many times. V gene TRBV12-3 or TRBV12-4 combines with J gene TRBJ2-3; the D gene is possibly TRBD1 (6 bases). The CDR3 covers 16 residues. With 6 bases removed from V and 2 bases from J, the gap between germline ends came to 18 bases. The CDR3 DNA sequence: TGTGCCAGCAGCCGTCCCATCAGGGGAATCACAGATACGCAGTATTTT. The encoded protein is CASSRPIRGITDTQYF.

This clonotype has ten or more counts. V usage is TRBV3-1 and J usage is TRBJ2-1; 15 nucleotides line up with TRBD2. This CDR3 spans 17 amino acids. Germline lookup yields CDR1 LGHDT and CDR2 YNNKEL (reference sequence). V lost 4 bases, J lost 10 bases, and 11 bases stayed unmatched. CDR3 residues: CASSRQPGTSGRWEQFF. In nucleotides, the CDR3 is TGTGCCAGCAGCCGCCAACCCGGGACTAGCGGGAGGTGGGAGCAGTTCTTC.

This clonotype was counted at least ten times. V gene TRBV7-9 combines with J gene TRBJ2-7; TRBD2 matches at 7 bases. After removal of 4 bases from V and 4 bases from J, the junction contained 16 bases not matched to a gene. The germline CDR1 and CDR2 sequences are SEHNR and FQNEAQ (reference sequence). The CDR3 spans 17 residues. CDR3 protein: CASSSSTGGRGHYEQYF. For the CDR3, the DNA is TGTGCCAGCAGCTCCTCCACTGGCGGGAGAGGTCATTACGAGCAGTACTTC.

Ten or more counts support this clonotype. The V gene is TRBV3-1, the J gene TRBJ1-1, with 7 bases aligning to TRBD1. The CDR3 runs to 15 residues. Losses at the gene ends were 0 bases for V and 4 bases for J; bases not matched to a gene: 5. Looked up from germline, CDR1 is LGHDT and CDR2 is YNNKEL (reference sequence). The CDR3 region is CASSQERGPSTEAFF. The CDR3 region has the DNA TGTGCCAGCAGCCAAGAAAGGGGGCCGAGCACTGAAGCTTTCTTT.

The V gene is TRBV28, the J gene TRBJ2-1; D ambiguous. This CDR3 comprises 13 residues. Trimming took 5 bases from V and 5 from J, leaving 10 bases between them. Germline CDR1 is MDHEN and CDR2 is SYDVKM. Here the CDR3 DNA reads TGTGCCAGCAGTCCCCCCCGTAACAATGAGCAGTTCTTC. It is translated as CASSPPRNNEQFF.

This clonotype has ten or more counts. This chain's CDR3 is CASRPPTGVEGDTQYF. CDR3 in DNA: TGTGCCAGCAGGCCGCCGACAGGGGTGGAGGGAGATACGCAGTATTTT. The chain is built from TRBV12-3 or TRBV12-4 and TRBJ2-3; 8 bases agree with TRBD1. CDR3 length: 16 amino acids. The J segment lost 5 bases and the V segment lost 6 bases, leaving 13 bases of the junction unmatched.

V is TRBV9 and J is TRBJ1-6, with D hard to call. V was shortened by 0 bases and J by 10 bases, with 11 bases between the two germline ends. The germline CDR1 and CDR2 sequences are SGDLS and YYNGEE. CDR3 length: 14 residues. In DNA, the CDR3 is TGTGCCAGCAGCGTAGCTACGGGGTTCTCACCCCTCCACTTT. This codes for CASSVATGFSPLHF.

This sequence joins TRBV10-3 and TRBJ2-1, with a possible D match to TRBD1 (5 bases). The germline V gene encodes CDR1 ENHRY and CDR2 SYGVKD. The V end lost 3 bases, the J end lost 8 bases, and 17 bases lay between the germline ends. The CDR3 has 15 amino acids. The CDR3 here is CAISEIGRGEDEQFF. CDR3 coding DNA: TGTGCCATCAGTGAAATTGGTAGGGGTGAGGATGAGCAGTTCTTC.

This clonotype came up many times. The DNA of the CDR3 is TGTGCCAGCATGCAACAGGGGACCACTGAAGCTTTCTTT. It yields the protein CASMQQGTTEAFF. V and J are TRBV3-1 and TRBJ1-1, with TRBD1 matching over 7 bases. CDR3 size: 13 residues. Losses at the gene ends were 7 bases for V and 4 bases for J; bases not matched to a gene: 6. The germline gives CDR1 LGHDT, CDR2 YNNKEL (reference sequence).

This chain joins TRBV20-1 and TRBJ2-3; D remains unclear. This CDR3 has 12 amino acids. V was trimmed by 3 bases and J by 6 bases, leaving 10 bases between them. Germline loops: CDR1 DFQATT, CDR2 SNEGSKA (reference sequence). The CDR3 is CSASGLLDTQYF. The DNA for the CDR3 is TGCAGTGCTAGCGGGCTACTCGATACGCAGTATTTT.

This clonotype has a count of ten or more. The chain employs TRBV7-9 and TRBJ2-1, with D hard to call. Germline V gene lookup returns CDR1 SEHNR and CDR2 FQNEAQ (reference sequence). Trimming took off 0 bases at V and 9 bases at J, with 6 bases between the two ends. The CDR3 extends over 12 amino acids. CDR3 nucleotide sequence: TGTGCCAGCAGCTTAGCCGCGGTTGAGCAGTTCTTC. This encodes CASSLAAVEQFF.

This sequence joins TRBV24-1 and TRBJ2-7, with TRBD2 matching over 12 bases. The CDR3 is 16 residues long. The J segment lost 5 bases and the V segment lost 5 bases, leaving 9 bases of the junction unmatched. The V gene's germline CDR1 is KGHDR and CDR2 SFDVKD. The CDR3: CATSAASGRAADEQYF. CDR3 DNA: TGTGCCACCAGTGCGGCTAGCGGGAGGGCCGCCGACGAGCAGTACTTC.